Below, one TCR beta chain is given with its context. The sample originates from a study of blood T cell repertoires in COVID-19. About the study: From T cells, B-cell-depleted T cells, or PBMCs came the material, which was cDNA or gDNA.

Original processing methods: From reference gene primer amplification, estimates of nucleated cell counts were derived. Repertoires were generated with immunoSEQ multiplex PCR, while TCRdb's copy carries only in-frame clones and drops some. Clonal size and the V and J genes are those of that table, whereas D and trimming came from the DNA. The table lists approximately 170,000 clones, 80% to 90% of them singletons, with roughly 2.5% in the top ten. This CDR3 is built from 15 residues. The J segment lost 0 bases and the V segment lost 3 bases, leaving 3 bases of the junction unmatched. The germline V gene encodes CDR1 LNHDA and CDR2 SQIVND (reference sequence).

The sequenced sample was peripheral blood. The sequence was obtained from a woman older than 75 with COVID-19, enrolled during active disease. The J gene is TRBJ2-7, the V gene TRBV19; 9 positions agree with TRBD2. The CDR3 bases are TGTGCCAGTAGTATTTCTAGCGGGACCTCCTACGAGCAGTACTTC. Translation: CASSISSGTSYEQYF.